A selection of T cell receptor beta chains follows, all from one sample in a study of shared clonotypes between healthy human individuals. The protocol was immunoSEQ multiplex PCR, while the TCRdb copy is restricted to in-frame clones and leaves out a portion. Seen here are around 2.3 million clones, around 95% observed once, and the top ten hold 0.13%. Sequencing used naive CD4+ T cells sorted from blood. These TCRs come from a man aged 18 to 29 in good health. Both conserved end residues are part of each CDR3. D genes are given only for firm matches. Rows give clone size only sometimes, using once, few, many, or a class for an expanded clone.

V	J	size	length	D	DNA	CDR3
TRBV5-1	TRBJ2-7	-	17	TRBD1	TGCGCCAGCAGCTTGGTCGGAATGGACAGGGCTTCCCACGAGCAGTACTTC	CASSLVGMDRASHEQYF
TRBV7-9	TRBJ2-1	-	16	TRBD1	TGTGCCAGCAGCGTAGCCTGGACAGGGGACTACAATGAGCAGTTCTTC	CASSVAWTGDYNEQFF
TRBV15	TRBJ1-1	-	15	TRBD1	TGTGCCACCAGCAGAGTACAGGGGGCGGGTACTGAAGCTTTCTTT	CATSRVQGAGTEAFF
TRBV10-3	TRBJ1-1	-	11	-	TGTGCCATCAGTACTGGGGGCGATGCTTTCTTT	CAISTGGDAFF
TRBV9	TRBJ2-3	-	13	-	TGTGCCAGCAGCGTGGTTGCCACAGATACGCAGTATTTT	CASSVVATDTQYF
TRBV6-5	TRBJ1-4	-	14	TRBD1	TGTGCCAGCAGTAGGACAGGGGGTAATCAAAAACTGTTTTTT	CASSRTGGNQKLFF
TRBV5-1	TRBJ2-1	-	16	TRBD1	TGCGCCAGCAGCTTGGTTCCGGACAGGGGGAATAATGAGCAGTTCTTC	CASSLVPDRGNNEQFF
TRBV7-7	TRBJ2-5	-	13	-	TGTGCTAGCAGCCGGGACTACCAAGAGACCCAGTACTTC	CASSRDYQETQYF
TRBV5-1	TRBJ1-2	-	13	-	TGCGCCAGCAGCTTGGCGGGCAGGGAGGAAAGCACCTTC	CASSLAGREESTF
TRBV30	TRBJ1-6	-	14	TRBD1	TGTGCCTGGAGTGCAGACAGGGGAGTGGCACCCCTCCACTTT	CAWSADRGVAPLHF
TRBV10-2	TRBJ1-6	-	13	TRBD1	TGCGCCAGCAGAGACAGGGGGGGCTCACCCCTCCACTTT	CASRDRGGSPLHF
TRBV6-6	TRBJ2-1	-	15	TRBD2	TGTGCCAGCGGACCTCCTAGCGGGGGGGCGGGTGAGCAGTTCTTC	CASGPPSGGAGEQFF
TRBV7-9	TRBJ2-3	-	15	TRBD2	TGTGCCAGCAGCTCGGGACTAGCGGGAATGGATACGCAGTATTTT	CASSSGLAGMDTQYF
TRBV20-1	TRBJ2-5	few	11	-	TGCAGTGCTAGAGATCTAGAGACCCAGTACTTC	CSARDLETQYF
TRBV2	TRBJ2-7	-	13	-	TGTGCCAGCCGCCCTTGGGCAGCCTACGAGCAGTACTTC	CASRPWAAYEQYF
TRBV7-2	TRBJ1-1	-	13	TRBD1	TGTGCCAGCAGCCGAAGGACAGGTGATGAAGCTTTCTTT	CASSRRTGDEAFF
TRBV19	TRBJ1-5	-	14	-	TGTGCCAGTAGTCCGGAGGGTGGCAATCAGCCCCAGCATTTT	CASSPEGGNQPQHF
TRBV6-6	TRBJ2-7	-	14	-	TGTGCCAGCAGTTACGCCCAGGGAGCCTACGAGCAGTACTTC	CASSYAQGAYEQYF
TRBV4-3	TRBJ1-2	-	13	TRBD1	TGCGCCAGCAGCGTGGACAGGGACTATGGCTACACCTTC	CASSVDRDYGYTF
TRBV18	TRBJ2-4	-	15	-	TGTGCCAGCTCACCGATCATGGGCTTTGAAAACATTCAGTACTTC	CASSPIMGFENIQYF
TRBV5-1	TRBJ1-1	-	17	-	TGCGCCAGCAGCTTAGGGGTCCGCGAATTTACGAACACTGAAGCTTTCTTT	CASSLGVREFTNTEAFF
TRBV2	TRBJ2-1	once	15	-	TGTGCCAGCGGGACGGTAAGAAGCTCCTACAATGAGCAGTTCTTC	CASGTVRSSYNEQFF
TRBV18	TRBJ1-3	-	16	-	TGTGCCAGCTCACCAACCCTATCCCTTCCGACAAACACCATATATTTT	CASSPTLSLPTNTIYF
TRBV10-1	TRBJ2-1	-	12	-	TGCGCCAGCGGAACCGGGTCCACGGCCCAGTTCTTC	CASGTGSTAQFF
TRBV5-1	TRBJ2-5	-	15	-	TGCGCCAGCAGCATTCTCGGGACGGGGCAAGAGACCCAGTACTTC	CASSILGTGQETQYF
TRBV27	TRBJ1-4	-	15	-	TGTGCCAGCAGTGCTAGGGGCGCAACTAATGAAAAACTGTTTTTT	CASSARGATNEKLFF
TRBV18	TRBJ2-3	once	15	TRBD1	TGTGCCAGCTCACCCATGACAGGGGTCACAGATACGCAGTATTTT	CASSPMTGVTDTQYF
TRBV30	TRBJ1-1	-	13	-	TGTGCCTGGAGTAAAAGCAGGAACACTGAAGCTTTCTTT	CAWSKSRNTEAFF
TRBV5-4	TRBJ2-3	-	16	-	TGTGCCAGCAGCTTGAAATTCGGGGGTACCACAGATACGCAGTATTTT	CASSLKFGGTTDTQYF
TRBV7-6	TRBJ2-7	-	13	TRBD2	TGTGCCAGCAGCTTAGGGACTAGAAACGAGCAGTACTTC	CASSLGTRNEQYF
TRBV18	TRBJ2-5	-	14	-	TGTGCCAGCTCCCAGGGGGTAGCGGGAGAGACCCAGTACTTC	CASSQGVAGETQYF
TRBV30	TRBJ2-5	-	15	TRBD2	TGTGCCTGGAGTCGGGGGGGCTCCCCAAAGGAGACCCAGTACTTC	CAWSRGGSPKETQYF
TRBV5-1	TRBJ2-4	-	18	TRBD2	TGCGCCAGCAGCTTGGGTTTACTAGCGGAACCAGCCAAAAACATTCAGTACTTC	CASSLGLLAEPAKNIQYF